This T cell receptor beta chain stems from a study of blood T cell dynamics during melanoma immunotherapy. The CDR3 is 15 amino acids. V was pared by 1 base and J by 4 bases, with 5 bases of the junction left unmatched. CDR1 is LGHNA, CDR2 YNFKEQ, per germline. Indicated time point: week 3, after first cycle of checkpoint inhibitor. Patients had no prior systemic cancer treatment, immunosuppressants or other active cancers. Profiled with immunoSEQ multiplex PCR; TCRdb holds only in-frame clones, not every one. The table includes some 4,700 clones, roughly 79% detected once. The TCR comes from a human donor with melanoma. The sequencing used blood, collected from a patient treated with checkpoint blockade. The V gene is TRBV4-2, the J gene TRBJ2-3, with 7 bases lining up with TRBD2. The CDR3 DNA sequence: TGTGCCAGCAGCCAAGCGGCGGGGGAGTCAGATACGCAGTATTTT. Protein product: CASSQAAGESDTQYF.